The sequence of this TCR beta chain was determined in a study of T cell changes during pregnancy in multiple sclerosis. Profiling relied on immunoSEQ multiplex PCR, and the TCRdb table lists in-frame clones only, not all of them. The data hold 40,000 to 60,000 clones, with about 93% observed a single time. With V trimmed by 4 bases and J by 4 bases, 6 bases remained unmatched. Germline CDR1 and CDR2: SGHDT and YYEEEE. The CDR3 has 15 amino acids. The TCR comes from a female donor with multiple sclerosis, enrolled in a pregnancy study. The chain is built from TRBV5-6 and TRBJ2-5, with TRBD1 identical over 11 bases. Sequencing used CD4+ T cells from peripheral blood mononuclear cells, obtained in the third trimester of pregnancy. CDR3 bases: TGTGCCAGCAGCCCGGACAGGGGGCGCGGAGAGACCCAGTACTTC. Protein: CASSPDRGRGETQYF.